This T cell receptor beta chain was observed in a study of blood T cells in healthy people across ages. This CDR3 spans 16 amino acids. CDR1 and CDR2 (germline): MNHEY, SVGEGT. Trimming left V 2 bases short and J 2 bases short, with 16 bases between. This clonotype was observed a few times. The target antigen is unknown. Overall study findings and caveats: Calculation of diversity from one million T cells yielded estimates considered to be underestimates.

Using a J-beta primer mix together with a sample-barcoded 5' primer, a second PCR was run for about 6 to 12 cycles. Every cDNA molecule carried a tag from a template-switch adaptor bearing 12 random nucleotides. TCRdb re-derived calls from the 5' RACE reads in MiXCR, one entry per CDR3 protein. Of 540,000 or so distinct CDR3 sequences in the sample, 25% to 30% were seen once. Each donor had around 9.2 milliliters of peripheral blood drawn. The rearrangement links TRBV6-2 or TRBV6-3 to TRBJ2-7, with a tentative D call TRBD2 (5 bases). The sequence derives from a woman between 65 and 79 years old in good health. What was sequenced was blood. This CDR3 is CASSYRHVGVTYEQYF. CDR3 nucleotide sequence: TGTGCCAGCAGTTACCGACACGTCGGGGTCACCTACGAGCAGTACTTC.